Below are 20 T cell receptor beta chains sequenced from a single sample in a study of T cell changes during pregnancy in multiple sclerosis. Repertoires were generated with immunoSEQ multiplex PCR, while TCRdb's copy carries only in-frame clones and drops some. The sample carries 20,000 to 30,000 clones, 90% recorded once. The source was CD8+ T cells from peripheral blood mononuclear cells, collected in the third trimester of pregnancy. The source is a female donor in good health, enrolled as a control in a pregnancy study.

This clone was observed a single time. The chain recombines TRBV2 with TRBJ2-5, with 7 bases identical to TRBD2. The CDR3 runs 12 residues. CDR1 is SNHLY and CDR2 is FYNNEI in the germline V gene. CDR3 in amino acids: CAGRGRKETQYF. The CDR3 nucleotides read TGTGCGGGGAGGGGACGGAAAGAGACCCAGTACTTC.

This clone was seen once. The genes are TRBV30 and TRBJ1-2, with a weak D call TRBD1 (6 bases). Germline CDR1 GTSNPN, CDR2 SVGIG (reference sequence). Deletions cut 2 bases from V and 6 bases from J, with 10 bases between. The CDR3 contains 12 residues. CDR3 protein: CAWSPRTDGYTF. The CDR3, as DNA: TGTGCCTGGAGTCCGAGGACAGATGGCTACACCTTC.

The V gene is TRBV25-1, the J gene TRBJ1-6; TRBD1 might be the D (5 bases). CDR1 MGHDK and CDR2 SYGVNS come from the germline V gene. The ends were cut back, 1 base at V and 10 bases at J, with 14 bases in the middle. The CDR3 covers 15 residues. CDR3 amino acids: CASSESGGIRSPLHF. DNA of the CDR3: TGTGCCAGCAGTGAATCCGGGGGAATTAGGTCACCCCTCCACTTT.

This chain uses TRBV28 with TRBJ2-2, with D hard to call. Germline lookup yields CDR1 MDHEN and CDR2 SYDVKM. The CDR3 covers 13 residues. V dropped 3 bases and J dropped 7 bases, with 9 bases sitting between them. Here the CDR3 reads CASSFRFFGELFF. CDR3 in DNA: TGTGCCAGCAGTTTTCGTTTTTTCGGGGAGCTGTTTTTT.

CDR3 nucleotides: TGCGCCAGCAGCCGGGGGACAGGGGGCGTCTACGAGCAGTACTTC. Protein sequence: CASSRGTGGVYEQYF. The genes are TRBV5-1 and TRBJ2-7; TRBD1 matches at 12 bases. V trimming: 4 bases; J trimming: 3 bases; junction bases outside the gene matches: 5. The length of the CDR3 is 15 residues. Germline assignment: CDR1 SGHRS and CDR2 YFSETQ.

V is TRBV30 and J is TRBJ2-3; 7 nucleotides align to TRBD1. The trim removed 3 bases at V and 1 base at J, leaving 7 bases unmatched. CDR1 and CDR2 from the germline V gene are GTSNPN and SVGIG (reference sequence). The CDR3 loop spans 15 amino acids. In DNA, the CDR3 is TGTGCCTGGAGATTCGACAGGGCGGGCACAGATACGCAGTATTTT. Translated: CAWRFDRAGTDTQYF.

V and J are TRBV19 and TRBJ2-1; 8 nucleotides line up with TRBD2. The J segment lost 2 bases and the V segment lost 3 bases, leaving 3 bases of the junction unmatched. This CDR3 is 15 amino acids long. Per the germline V gene, CDR1 is LNHDA and CDR2 is SQIVND (reference sequence). The CDR3 loop reads CASSMGSGTYNEQFF. The CDR3 DNA sequence: TGTGCCAGTAGTATGGGTAGCGGGACCTACAATGAGCAGTTCTTC.

V is TRBV5-1 and J is TRBJ2-2, with 13 bases that match TRBD2. CDR3 length: 18 amino acids. Germline-derived CDR1 and CDR2 are SGHRS and YFSETQ. The V segment lost 2 bases and the J segment 3 bases; nucleotides outside the gene matches: 7. The CDR3 spells CASSFRKLAGGDTGELFF. CDR3 in DNA: TGCGCCAGCAGCTTTCGGAAACTAGCGGGAGGGGACACCGGGGAGCTGTTTTTT. Looking up the rest from reference TRBV5-1 and TRBJ2-2 gives the full variable domain: KAGVTQTPRYLIKTRGQQVTLSCSPISGHRSVSWYQQTPGQGLQFLFEYFSETQRNKGNFPGRFSGRQFSNSRSEMNVSTLELGDSALYLCASSFRKLAGGDTGELFFGEGSRLTVL.

The chain recombines TRBV6-5 with TRBJ1-6, with D hard to call. This CDR3 has 13 amino acids. Germline values: CDR1 MNHEY, CDR2 SVGAGI. V was trimmed by 2 bases and J by 9 bases, leaving 8 bases between them. CDR3 protein: CASSYVSGSPLHF. The CDR3 bases are TGTGCCAGCAGTTACGTCTCCGGTTCACCCCTCCACTTT.

V usage is TRBV6-6 and J usage is TRBJ1-1; weak D call: TRBD1 (5 bases). CDR1 and CDR2 (germline): MNHNY, SVGAGI (reference sequence). Trimming removed 4 bases from V and 0 bases from J, with 12 bases in between. CDR3 size: 15 residues. CDR3 nucleotide sequence: TGTGCCAGCAGTTCCCCGGACAATATGAACACTGAAGCTTTCTTT. It is translated as CASSSPDNMNTEAFF.

The genes are TRBV13 and TRBJ1-5; the D is unclear. CDR3 length: 14 residues. Trimming shortened V by 0 bases and J by 5 bases, and 8 bases separated the two germline ends. CDR1 is PRHDT and CDR2 is FYEKMQ in the germline V gene (reference sequence). CDR3 residues: CASSLGPGYQPQHF. CDR3 nucleotide sequence: TGTGCCAGCAGCTTAGGCCCGGGTTATCAGCCCCAGCATTTT.

V usage is TRBV13 and J usage is TRBJ2-5, with 10 bases identical to TRBD2. Trimming at V came to 1 base and at J to 5 bases, leaving 4 bases not matched to a gene. Germline CDR1 is PRHDT and CDR2 is FYEKMQ (reference sequence). The CDR3 consists of 15 residues. CDR3 residues: CASSLVAGGLETQYF. The CDR3 DNA follows: TGTGCCAGCAGCTTAGTAGCGGGGGGCCTGGAGACCCAGTACTTC.

The J gene is TRBJ2-1, the V gene TRBV28, with D tentatively TRBD2 (6 bases). V dropped 3 bases and J dropped 15 bases, with 21 bases sitting between them. From germline, CDR1 is MDHEN and CDR2 SYDVKM. This CDR3 has 14 amino acids. CDR3: CASSLTGVEGLLFF. CDR3 DNA: TGTGCCAGCAGTTTGACGGGGGTAGAGGGCCTTTTGTTCTTC.

This clone qualifies as medium-sized. The chain joins TRBV2 to TRBJ2-1; D gene unclear. Germline V CDR1 and CDR2: SNHLY, FYNNEI. V lost 6 bases, J lost 7 bases, and 16 bases lay in between. The length of the CDR3 is 14 residues. In nucleotides, the CDR3 is TGTGCCAGCAGCGCCGATTCCTCGAGTAATGAGCAGTTCTTC. Its protein product is CASSADSSSNEQFF.

CDR3 residues: CASSLDLAGNDYGYTF. The DNA of the CDR3 is TGCGCCAGCAGCTTGGACTTGGCGGGAAATGACTATGGCTACACCTTC. This chain joins TRBV5-1 and TRBJ1-2; D ambiguous. The CDR3 contains 16 residues. Germline assignment: CDR1 SGHRS and CDR2 YFSETQ. V lost 0 bases to trimming and J lost 3 bases, with 15 bases between them. Looking up the rest from reference TRBV5-1 and TRBJ1-2 gives the full variable domain: KAGVTQTPRYLIKTRGQQVTLSCSPISGHRSVSWYQQTPGQGLQFLFEYFSETQRNKGNFPGRFSGRQFSNSRSEMNVSTLELGDSALYLCASSLDLAGNDYGYTFGSGTRLTVV.

The rearrangement links TRBV13 to TRBJ1-1, with D uncertain. The germline gives CDR1 PRHDT, CDR2 FYEKMQ (reference sequence). Deletions cut 1 base from V and 4 bases from J, with 7 bases between. This CDR3 has 13 amino acids. The CDR3 sequence is CASSLASSTEAFF. CDR3 nucleotides: TGTGCCAGCAGCTTAGCGTCCAGCACTGAAGCTTTCTTT.

This clone was detected a few times. This sequence joins TRBV23-1 and TRBJ2-7, with a possible D match to TRBD2 (6 bases). TRBV23-1 is an ORF; its function is uncertain. The CDR3 spans 13 residues. Trimming took off 6 bases at V and 5 bases at J, with 14 bases between the two ends. The CDR3 nucleotides read TGCGCCAGCAGACCGGAGGGGCTCCACGAGCAGTACTTC. Protein: CASRPEGLHEQYF.

The chain couples TRBV6-6 to TRBJ2-3; a weak D match, TRBD1 (7 bases). V shed 10 bases and J shed 2 bases, with 19 bases lying between them. The length of the CDR3 is 15 residues. Per germline, CDR1 MNHNY and CDR2 SVGAGI (reference sequence). The CDR3 reads CAIQGGVGHTDTQYF. The CDR3 DNA follows: TGTGCCATTCAGGGGGGCGTGGGGCACACAGATACGCAGTATTTT.

The chain has TRBV9 and TRBJ1-2; D might be TRBD1 (5 bases). The CDR3 totals 14 residues. V lost 0 bases to trimming and J lost 4 bases, with 10 bases between them. CDR1 is SGDLS and CDR2 is YYNGEE in the germline V gene. The CDR3 sequence: CASSVGGTGYGYTF. Here the CDR3 DNA reads TGTGCCAGCAGCGTAGGGGGCACGGGCTATGGCTACACCTTC.

Only one count was recorded for this clone. This chain links TRBV5-4 with TRBJ1-1; D may be TRBD1 (5 bases). The length of the CDR3 is 14 residues. Germline values: CDR1 SGHNT, CDR2 YYREEE (reference sequence). Trimming left V 4 bases short and J 4 bases short, with 14 bases between. CDR3 loop: CASSGKGALTEAFF. DNA of the CDR3: TGTGCCAGCAGCGGTAAAGGGGCCCTCACTGAAGCTTTCTTT.